This T cell receptor beta chain was captured in a study of cytomegalovirus exposure and HLA in healthy donors. General observations from the study: In a later analysis, the majority of CMV-associated beta chains seemingly showed HLA restriction. CMV serostatus was the sole immune exposure information available.

A note on this clone: Its specificity is not known.

With 60 Vbeta and 13 Jbeta primers, the PCR was carried out. Generated by immunoSEQ multiplex PCR, the TCRdb table keeps only in-frame clones and is missing some. This sample carries 99,000 or so clones, roughly 83% of them seen once, and the ten largest clones take around 3%. The CDR3 runs to 14 residues. The V gene's germline CDR1 is SGHNT and CDR2 YENEEA. Deletions cut 5 bases from V and 3 bases from J, with 12 bases between. V usage is TRBV11-3 and J usage is TRBJ2-3; perhaps TRBD1 as D (6 bases). Sequenced sample: PBMCs. The receptor was isolated from a male donor in good health and CMV-seropositive. The CDR3 nucleotides are TGTGCCAGCAGCCCCGAGGGGGTTACAGATACGCAGTATTTT. Translating it yields CASSPEGVTDTQYF.